This T cell receptor beta chain was documented in a study of type 1 regulatory T cells. About the research overall: An in vitro protocol generated T-allo10, a Tr1-enriched, alloantigen-specific CD4 T cell product.

Worth noting for this clonotype: Its antigen is not identified.

Graft donor-derived T-allo10 cells were described as host-alloantigen-specific, anergic, and alloantigen-specifically suppressive. TCRdb reprocessed the reads via MiXCR and lists one record per CDR3 protein. The data show about 68,000 distinct CDR3 sequences, nearly 65% seen once. Deletions cut 0 bases from V and 4 bases from J, with 6 bases between. The CDR3 sequence is 14 residues long. Germline V gives CDR1 LGHNA, CDR2 YNFKEQ. The sequence was collected from a human donor in good health. Source material: cultured T cells, either the whole culture or a sorted T cell fraction (not recorded which). Regarding subset: Tr1-enriched cell product generated in vitro against host alloantigens. V and J are TRBV4-2 and TRBJ2-2; D not resolved. CDR3 in DNA: TGTGCCAGCAGCCAAGACTCCTCCACCGGGGAGCTGTTTTTT. Translation gives CASSQDSSTGELFF.